The 20 T cell receptor beta chains below were found in one sample sequenced in a study of response to subunit inactivated influenza vaccine. TCRdb re-analysed the RT-PCR reads in MiXCR, keeping a single row per CDR3 protein. Of fewer than 600,000 distinct CDR3 sequences in the sample, around 7.7% were seen once. The sequences come from PBMCs from blood, collected around 2 years after vaccination. Every receptor here comes from a man between 50 and 75 years old who received an inactivated influenza vaccine.

This clonotype was recorded many times. The chain combines TRBV4-2 with TRBJ1-5; no definite D call. Germline V CDR1 and CDR2: LGHNA, YNFKEQ. The CDR3 loop spans 21 amino acids. The germline V and J ends were trimmed by 4 bases and 3 bases, with 31 bases remaining between them. Here the CDR3 reads CASSRITDGPLTQLNNQPQHF. The CDR3 DNA sequence: TGTGCCAGCAGCCGAATAACCGACGGACCCCTGACGCAACTCAACAATCAGCCCCAGCATTTT.

The chain joins TRBV6-4 to TRBJ1-1, with a possible D match to TRBD1 (6 bases). From germline, CDR1 is MRHNA and CDR2 SNTAGT. V lost 10 bases and J 4 bases, leaving 13 bases between the germline ends. CDR3 length: 12 residues. Here the CDR3 reads CANPQGSTEAFF. The DNA for the CDR3 is TGTGCCAACCCGCAGGGGAGCACTGAAGCTTTCTTT.

CDR3 nucleotides: TGTGCCAGCAGTGGACAGGTTATTAACACTGAAGCTTTCTTT. It specifies CASSGQVINTEAFF. J is TRBJ1-1 and V is TRBV28; 7 bases are a match to TRBD1. Germline V gene sequence: CDR1 MDHEN, CDR2 SYDVKM. V gave up 5 bases and J gave up 2 bases; unmatched junction bases: 5. The CDR3 runs to 14 residues.

This clonotype was found many times. The genes are TRBV19 and TRBJ2-1, with D perhaps TRBD2 (7 bases). CDR1 and CDR2 (germline): LNHDA, SQIVND (reference sequence). Trimming took 6 bases from V and 5 from J, leaving 17 bases between them. CDR3 size: 15 residues. CDR3 region: CASSQGGVFDNEQFF. The CDR3 DNA follows: TGTGCCAGTAGCCAAGGGGGGGTTTTTGACAATGAGCAGTTCTTC.

The rearrangement uses TRBV7-3 and TRBJ2-2; no reliable D call. The CDR3 is 13 residues long. From germline, CDR1 is SGHTA and CDR2 FQGTGA. V was cut by 5 bases and J by 7 bases, with 11 bases left in between. The CDR3 region has the DNA TGTGCCAGCAGCGGCCCCACGGGCGGGGAGCTGTTTTTT. As protein: CASSGPTGGELFF.

This clonotype was found many times. The chain joins TRBV7-2 to TRBJ2-1; TRBD2 might be the D (6 bases). Germline values: CDR1 SGHTA, CDR2 FQGNSA. CDR3 length: 13 amino acids. With 5 bases removed from V and 4 bases from J, the gap between germline ends came to 9 bases. The CDR3 loop reads CASSPTRYNEQFF. CDR3 nucleotide sequence: TGTGCCAGCAGCCCGACTAGGTACAATGAGCAGTTCTTC.

This clonotype was recorded once. The chain combines TRBV5-1 with TRBJ2-1; D remains ambiguous. V gave up 4 bases and J gave up 0 bases, with 11 bases separating them. CDR1 is SGHRS, CDR2 YFSETQ, per germline. This CDR3 has 15 residues. The CDR3 sequence is CASSPNANSYNEQFF. The CDR3 DNA sequence: TGCGCCAGCAGCCCCAACGCGAACTCCTACAATGAGCAGTTCTTC.

This clonotype was recorded at least ten times. This chain connects TRBV2 to TRBJ2-3, with a possible D match to TRBD2 (6 bases). Germline lookup yields CDR1 SNHLY and CDR2 FYNNEI. CDR3 length: 18 residues. V was trimmed by 4 bases and J by 7 bases, leaving 27 bases between them. The CDR3 is CASSGRFSSGHGGNTQYF. In nucleotides, the CDR3 is TGTGCCAGCAGTGGGCGTTTTTCAAGCGGGCATGGGGGTAATACGCAGTATTTT.

Concerning this clonotype: At one boundary the junction diverges from the germline segment, which might be a read error. The rearrangement uses TRBV19 and TRBJ2-1; D is unclear. The CDR3 covers 15 residues. Germline V gene lookup returns CDR1 LNHDA and CDR2 SQIVND (reference sequence). For the CDR3, the DNA is TGTGCCAGTAGTATCCTCTCGACCAACTACAATAAGCAGTTCTTC. Protein: CASSILSTNYNKQFF.

This clonotype was counted ten times or more. Mismatch with germline at one junction end may stem from a read error. The chain has TRBV13 and TRBJ2-7, with a tentative D call TRBD1 (6 bases). This CDR3 region has 15 residues. CDR1 and CDR2 from the germline V gene are PRHDT and FYEKMQ (reference sequence). The CDR3, as DNA: TGTGCCAGCAGCTTAGGTTCTACAGGGACCTACCAGCAGTACTTC. Encoded protein: CASSLGSTGTYQQYF.

Many counts were recorded for this clonotype. This rearrangement joins TRBV3-1 to TRBJ2-1; TRBD1 matches 12 bases. The CDR3 covers 18 residues. Germline CDR1 reads LGHDT; CDR2 reads YNNKEL (reference sequence). V was pared by 6 bases and J by 7 bases, with 16 bases of the junction left unmatched. The CDR3 sequence: CASSRSGDRDRGRNEQFF. The CDR3 DNA reads as TGTGCCAGCAGTCGTTCCGGAGACCGGGACAGGGGGCGAAATGAGCAGTTCTTC.

The chain recombines TRBV6-5 with TRBJ2-4, with 12 bases lining up with TRBD2. V shed 4 bases, J shed 2 bases, and the junction held 9 bases outside the gene matches. The germline V gene encodes CDR1 MNHEY and CDR2 SVGAGI. CDR3 length: 18 residues. The CDR3 protein is CASSSSGRAKWTKNIQYF. In DNA, the CDR3 is TGTGCCAGCAGTTCTAGCGGGAGGGCCAAGTGGACCAAAAACATTCAGTACTTC.

This clonotype was recorded many times. The V and J genes are TRBV12-3 or TRBV12-4 and TRBJ1-2; maybe TRBD1 (5 bases). V was clipped by 2 bases and J by 7 bases, with 11 bases between them. The CDR3 is 13 residues long. The CDR3 region is CASSLSGGSGYTF. CDR3 DNA: TGTGCCAGCAGTTTATCCGGGGGATCTGGCTACACCTTC.

This clonotype showed up just a few times. The junction shows a germline mismatch at one end, possibly a read error. This chain connects TRBV7-3 to TRBJ2-4, with TRBD2 matching 11 bases. The CDR3 loop spans 13 amino acids. Germline values: CDR1 SGHTA, CDR2 FQGTGA. The CDR3 sequence: CASRATSGRGLEF. For the CDR3, the DNA is TGTGCCAGCAGGGCTACTAGCGGGAGAGGCCTTGAGTTC.

In its sample, this clonotype was seen a few times. The rearrangement links TRBV20-1 to TRBJ2-7; D is ambiguous. V lost 2 bases and J lost 2, with 10 bases in between. CDR3 length: 13 residues. Germline loops: CDR1 DFQATT, CDR2 SNEGSKA (reference sequence). CDR3 sequence (DNA): TGCAGTGCTAGACCCCTCGAGCCCTACGAGCAGTACTTC. It translates to CSARPLEPYEQYF.

This clonotype was detected only a few times. The V call is TRBV7-9, the J call TRBJ1-2, with 9 nucleotides matching TRBD1. Germline CDR1 SEHNR, CDR2 FQNEAQ (reference sequence). The CDR3 is 15 amino acids. The trim removed 5 bases at V and 5 bases at J, leaving 9 bases unmatched. The CDR3 reads CASSISDRGGYGYTF. The CDR3 DNA reads as TGTGCCAGCAGCATATCGGACAGGGGAGGATATGGCTACACCTTC.

On this clonotype itself: A much larger clone sits a single nucleotide away, making a read error possible. CDR3: CASNFSGDTQYF. CDR3 nucleotides: TGTGCCAGCAACTTCAGTGGAGATACGCAGTATTTT. The V call is TRBV11-2, the J call TRBJ2-3; D is unclear. Looked up from germline, CDR1 is SGHAT and CDR2 is FQNNGV. Trimming removed 7 bases at V and 5 bases at J, with 10 bases between. This CDR3 spans 12 amino acids.

The chain has TRBV10-3 and TRBJ2-1; D is unresolved. V was clipped by 3 bases and J by 5 bases, with 11 bases between them. This CDR3 is 14 amino acids long. Germline lookup yields CDR1 ENHRY and CDR2 SYGVKD. The CDR3 is CAISELGLDNEQFF. The DNA for the CDR3 is TGTGCCATCAGTGAATTAGGGCTGGACAATGAGCAGTTCTTC.

V gene TRBV6-2 or TRBV6-3 combines with J gene TRBJ2-2; 7 positions agree with TRBD2. The CDR3 length is 16 residues. Trimming removed 2 bases from V and 0 bases from J; junction bases left unmatched: 3. Germline CDR1 reads MNHEY; CDR2 reads SVGEGT. The CDR3 region is CASSYGLAANTGELFF. DNA for the CDR3: TGTGCCAGCAGTTACGGGCTAGCGGCGAACACCGGGGAGCTGTTTTTT.

In this sample, this clonotype turned up many times. This rearrangement joins TRBV28 to TRBJ2-5, with D possibly matching TRBD2 (5 bases). This CDR3 has 17 residues. The V and J ends lost 7 bases and 5 bases respectively, with 26 bases between them. Germline V gives CDR1 MDHEN, CDR2 SYDVKM. This CDR3 reads CASINHGGISSRETQYF. CDR3 in DNA: TGTGCCAGCATCAACCACGGAGGCATATCCTCGCGGGAGACCCAGTACTTC.